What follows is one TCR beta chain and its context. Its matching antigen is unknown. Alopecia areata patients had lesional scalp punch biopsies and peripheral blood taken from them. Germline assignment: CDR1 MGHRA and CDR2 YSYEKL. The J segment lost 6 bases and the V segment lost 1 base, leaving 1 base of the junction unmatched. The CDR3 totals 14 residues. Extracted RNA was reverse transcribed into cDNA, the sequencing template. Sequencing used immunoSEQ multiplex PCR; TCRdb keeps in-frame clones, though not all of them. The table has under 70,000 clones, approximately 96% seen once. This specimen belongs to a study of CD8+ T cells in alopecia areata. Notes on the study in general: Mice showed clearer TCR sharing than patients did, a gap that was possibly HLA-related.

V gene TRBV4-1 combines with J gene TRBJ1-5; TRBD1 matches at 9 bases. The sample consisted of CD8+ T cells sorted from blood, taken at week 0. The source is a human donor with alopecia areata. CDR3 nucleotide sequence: TGCGCCAGCAGCCAAGGGGGACAGGGTCAGCCCCAGCATTTT. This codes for CASSQGGQGQPQHF.